Sequencing of this T cell receptor beta chain was carried out in a study of control samples from healthy donors and cancer patients. V dropped 0 bases and J dropped 6; count of bases not matched to a gene: 1. Germline CDR1 is SGHNT and CDR2 is YYREEE (reference sequence). The CDR3 is 13 residues long. TCRdb's copy holds only in-frame clones and misses some; the assay was immunoSEQ multiplex PCR. The sample includes about 120,000 clones, about 94% of them seen just once. The chain combines TRBV5-4 with TRBJ1-2, with 8 bases lining up with TRBD1. The specimen sequenced was blood. The TCR comes from a man aged 25-45 years in good health. The DNA of the CDR3 is TGTGCCAGCAGCTTGGTGGGACAGGATGGCTACACCTTC. Translating it yields CASSLVGQDGYTF.